A selection of T cell receptor beta chains follows, all from one sample in a study of T cells in Graves' hyperthyroidism and ophthalmopathy. One entry per CDR3 protein results from TCRdb running MiXCR on the multiplex PCR reads. The sample consists of hundreds of thousands of distinct CDR3 sequences, around 15% of them appearing once. The sequenced sample consisted of blood. These receptor sequences come from a middle-aged woman with Graves' ophthalmopathy. Each CDR3 is given with its conserved first and last residue. The D gene is left open where the match is weak. Clone size is not always given. Where it is, it says once, few, many or a class for expanded clones.

TRBD1	-	TRBJ1-1	TRBV19	CASSTRQGATEAFF	TGTGCCAGTAGTACGAGACAGGGAGCCACTGAAGCTTTCTTT
-	many	TRBJ1-1	TRBV10-3	CAIRGGTVMNTEAFF	TGTGCCATCAGGGGGGGGACGGTGATGAACACTGAAGCTTTCTTT
-	few	TRBJ1-1	TRBV30	CAWSVVEGTEAFF	TGTGCCTGGAGTGTAGTGGAGGGGACTGAAGCTTTCTTT
TRBD2	many	TRBJ2-5	TRBV20-1	CSARKAGGPQETQYF	TGCAGTGCCAGGAAAGCGGGGGGGCCACAAGAGACCCAGTACTTC
TRBD2	many	TRBJ2-5	TRBV7-9	CASSTGGSGRQQTQYF	TGTGCCAGCAGCACTGGCGGGAGCGGGAGACAACAGACCCAGTACTTC
-	many	TRBJ1-1	TRBV11-2	CASSFSGGNTEAFF	TGTGCCAGCAGCTTCAGTGGGGGGAACACTGAAGCTTTCTTT
-	few	TRBJ1-4	TRBV20-1	CSASPGSATNEKLFF	TGCAGTGCTAGCCCTGGGAGCGCTACTAATGAAAAACTGTTTTTT
-	-	TRBJ2-1	TRBV7-9	CASSFSHTPYNEQFF	TGTGCCAGCAGCTTCTCCCACACACCCTACAATGAGCAGTTCTTC
-	many	TRBJ2-3	TRBV7-2	CASSLQSSTDTQYF	TGTGCCAGCAGCTTGCAGTCAAGCACAGATACGCAGTATTTT
-	-	TRBJ1-4	TRBV27	CASKLGSNEKLFF	TGTGCCAGCAAGCTTGGAAGTAATGAAAAACTGTTTTTT
TRBD2	few	TRBJ2-3	TRBV18	CASSPSSGGWGSYF	TGTGCCAGCTCCCCCTCCAGCGGGGGCTGGGGCAGTTATTTT
-	-	TRBJ2-1	TRBV20-1	CSASDPRGPSSYNEQFF	TGCAGTGCTAGCGATCCCCGGGGACCAAGCTCCTACAATGAGCAGTTCTTC
TRBD2	few	TRBJ2-1	TRBV28	CASSLSGITSGSSYNEQFF	TGTGCCAGCAGTTTATCTGGTATTACTAGCGGGAGCTCCTACAATGAGCAGTTCTTC
-	many	TRBJ2-4	TRBV12-3/TRBV12-4	CASSLGARGRLAKNIQYF	TGTGCCAGCAGTTTGGGGGCGCGGGGGCGATTAGCCAAAAACATTCAGTACTTC
-	many	TRBJ2-6	TRBV11-1	CASSLPRTYAGANVLTF	TGTGCCAGCAGCTTACCCCGGACCTATGCTGGGGCCAACGTCCTGACTTTC
TRBD2	-	TRBJ2-5	TRBV20-1	CSARAPSGRAPVFQTQYF	TGCAGTGCTAGAGCCCCTAGCGGGAGGGCCCCCGTTTTCCAGACCCAGTACTTC
-	-	TRBJ1-1	TRBV27	CASSSRPWGNTEAFF	TGTGCCAGCAGTTCCCGACCGTGGGGGAACACTGAAGCTTTCTTT
TRBD1	few	TRBJ2-1	TRBV30	CAWGQGGHYNEQFF	TGTGCCTGGGGACAGGGTGGGCACTACAATGAGCAGTTCTTC
TRBD1	-	TRBJ2-6	TRBV19	CASSTTGTGANVLTF	TGTGCCAGTAGTACGACAGGGACTGGGGCCAACGTCCTGACTTTC
TRBD1	-	TRBJ2-5	TRBV5-1	CSSSLGTGVVETQYF	TGCTCCAGCAGCTTAGGGACAGGGGTGGTCGAGACCCAGTACTTC
-	few	TRBJ2-7	TRBV20-1	CSARPEGSPDYEQYF	TGCAGTGCCCGCCCCGAGGGGAGTCCGGACTACGAGCAGTACTTC
-	-	TRBJ1-1	TRBV4-1	CASRWAGTEAFF	TGCGCCAGCAGATGGGCTGGCACTGAAGCTTTCTTT
TRBD2	many	TRBJ2-1	TRBV20-1	CSARDPLAGGLNEQFF	TGCAGTGCTAGAGACCCTCTAGCGGGAGGGCTCAATGAGCAGTTCTTC
-	many	TRBJ1-1	TRBV28	CASSEDRFGNTEAFF	TGTGCCAGCAGTGAAGACAGGTTTGGGAACACTGAAGCTTTCTTT
-	many	TRBJ1-1	TRBV13	CASSPGPLMNTEAFF	TGTGCCAGCAGCCCAGGCCCACTTATGAACACTGAAGCTTTCTTT
-	few	TRBJ1-6	TRBV9	CASSARGSGLEVSPLHF	TGTGCCAGCAGCGCCAGGGGCTCGGGGTTGGAGGTATCACCCCTCCACTTT
-	few	TRBJ1-1	TRBV25-1	CASSEKTGHPNTEAFF	TGTGCCAGCAGTGAGAAAACGGGACACCCAAACACTGAAGCTTTCTTT
-	many	TRBJ1-5	TRBV2	CASSEGSGNQPQHF	TGTGCCAGCAGTGAAGGGTCGGGCAATCAGCCCCAGCATTTT
-	few	TRBJ1-4	TRBV28	CASVSGGPFNEKLFF	TGTGCCAGCGTCAGCGGTGGACCCTTTAATGAAAAACTGTTTTTT
-	-	TRBJ1-5	TRBV18	CASSPGYLAGNQPQHF	TGTGCCAGCTCACCAGGTTATCTAGCAGGCAATCAGCCCCAGCATTTT
-	-	TRBJ2-1	TRBV6-5	CASSSWGSYNEQFF	TGTGCCAGCAGTTCTTGGGGTTCCTACAATGAGCAGTTCTTC
-	-	TRBJ2-1	TRBV6-1	CASIGQGNYNEQFF	TGTGCCAGCATAGGCCAAGGGAATTACAATGAGCAGTTCTTC
TRBD1	-	TRBJ2-7	TRBV12-3/TRBV12-4	CASSHGTGYYEQYF	TGTGCCAGCAGTCACGGGACAGGATACTACGAGCAGTACTTC
-	-	TRBJ2-6	TRBV2	CASRAEANVLTF	TGTGCCAGCAGGGCAGAAGCCAACGTCCTGACTTTC
TRBD2	many	TRBJ2-7	TRBV3-1	CASSQDFRGSYEQYF	TGTGCCAGCAGCCAAGATTTCCGCGGGAGCTACGAGCAGTACTTC
TRBD1	-	TRBJ1-6	TRBV19	CASSMTGTGSYNSPLHF	TGTGCCAGTAGTATGACCGGGACAGGGTCGTATAATTCACCCCTCCACTTT
-	many	TRBJ2-2	TRBV4-1	CASSQPRQSGELFF	TGCGCCAGCAGCCAACCACGACAGTCCGGGGAGCTGTTTTTT
-	-	TRBJ2-1	TRBV7-9	CASRITGTGLENEQFF	TGTGCCAGCAGAATAACCGGGACAGGACTAGAGAATGAGCAGTTCTTC
-	few	TRBJ2-2	TRBV15	CATSRTQGSNTGELFF	TGTGCCACCAGCAGGACACAAGGGTCGAACACCGGGGAGCTGTTTTTT
TRBD2	many	TRBJ2-5	TRBV12-3/TRBV12-4	CASSSLDGLAGSETQYF	TGTGCCAGCAGTTCCCTCGATGGACTAGCGGGATCAGAGACCCAGTACTTC
TRBD1	many	TRBJ2-2	TRBV2	CASRGGRLTGELFF	TGTGCCAGCAGAGGGGGCAGACTCACCGGGGAGCTGTTTTTT
-	-	TRBJ1-3	TRBV6-1	CASNQGHSGNTIYF	TGTGCCAGCAATCAGGGACACTCTGGAAACACCATATATTTT
-	few	TRBJ1-5	TRBV6-1	CASSADLNQPQHF	TGTGCCAGCAGTGCGGACCTTAATCAGCCCCAGCATTTT
-	many	TRBJ1-5	TRBV2	CASSVFQESNQPQHF	TGTGCCAGCAGTGTTTTTCAGGAAAGCAATCAGCCCCAGCATTTT
TRBD2	many	TRBJ2-1	TRBV12-3/TRBV12-4	CASSLTSGSTEQFF	TGTGCCAGCAGTTTAACTAGCGGGAGTACTGAGCAGTTCTTC
TRBD1	few	TRBJ2-3	TRBV27	CASSSRDRGWGTDTQYF	TGTGCCAGCAGTTCGCGGGACAGGGGGTGGGGTACAGATACGCAGTATTTT
-	-	TRBJ2-7	TRBV5-1	CASRRTKSYEQYF	TGCGCCAGCAGACGGACAAAGTCCTACGAGCAGTACTTC
TRBD1	few	TRBJ2-5	TRBV25-1	CASRMGQKETQYF	TGTGCCAGCAGAATGGGACAGAAAGAGACCCAGTACTTC
-	many	TRBJ2-4	TRBV3-1	CASSRGGDKNIQYF	TGTGCCAGCAGCCGAGGCGGGGACAAAAACATTCAGTACTTC
TRBD2	-	TRBJ2-1	TRBV10-3	CAISESGGVYNEQFF	TGTGCCATCAGTGAGTCTGGGGGGGTTTACAATGAGCAGTTCTTC
-	-	TRBJ1-2	TRBV27	CASSLAGWYGYTF	TGTGCCAGCAGTTTAGCGGGATGGTATGGCTACACCTTC
TRBD1	many	TRBJ2-5	TRBV20-1	CSAHTGGLRETQYF	TGCAGTGCACATACAGGGGGCCTTAGGGAGACCCAGTACTTC
TRBD1	many	TRBJ2-7	TRBV2	CASSNDRGKLEQYF	TGTGCCAGCTCAAACGACAGGGGGAAACTCGAGCAGTACTTC
TRBD2	few	TRBJ2-5	TRBV3-1	CASSPGGSKETQYF	TGTGCCAGCAGCCCGGGGGGTAGCAAAGAGACCCAGTACTTC
-	medium-sized	TRBJ2-1	TRBV10-3	CAISLSEAEGDEQFF	TGTGCCATCAGTCTGTCTGAGGCCGAAGGGGATGAGCAGTTCTTC
TRBD2	many	TRBJ2-1	TRBV20-1	CSARDHGLAANNEQFF	TGCAGTGCTAGAGATCATGGACTAGCGGCGAACAATGAGCAGTTCTTC
-	few	TRBJ2-1	TRBV20-1	CSAGATGRMGYNEQFF	TGCAGTGCTGGAGCTACGGGGAGGATGGGATACAATGAGCAGTTCTTC
TRBD1	-	TRBJ1-1	TRBV10-3	CATWRGRDEPEAFF	TGTGCCACCTGGAGGGGGCGAGACGAACCTGAAGCTTTCTTT
-	many	TRBJ1-1	TRBV20-1	CSAGTANMNTEAFF	TGCAGTGCTGGGACGGCCAACATGAACACTGAAGCTTTCTTT
TRBD2	few	TRBJ2-3	TRBV7-9	CASSLSGRGALTDTQYF	TGTGCCAGCAGCTTAAGCGGGCGGGGGGCATTAACGGATACGCAGTATTTT